The 19 T cell receptor beta chains in this list originate from one sample, sequenced in a study of control samples from healthy donors and cancer patients. The method was immunoSEQ multiplex PCR; TCRdb's version includes in-frame clones alone and lacks a portion of them. Of under 200,000 clones in the sample, roughly 95% are singletons; the top ten hold 0.95% to 1.1%. The sequenced material came from blood. Receptors were obtained from a woman aged 25 to 39 in good health.

V usage is TRBV7-3 and J usage is TRBJ2-1, with 10 positions matching TRBD2. In germline, CDR1 is SGHTA, CDR2 FQGTGA. V was pared by 5 bases and J by 8 bases, with 9 bases of the junction left unmatched. The CDR3 contains 15 residues. CDR3 nucleotide sequence: TGTGCCAGCAGCCCCAGAGCGGGAGGGTACGATGAGCAGTTCTTC. Its translation: CASSPRAGGYDEQFF.

The V call is TRBV6-1, the J call TRBJ1-4; D is undetermined. Germline CDR1 is MNHNS and CDR2 is SASEGT. The germline V and J ends were trimmed by 3 bases and 8 bases, with 4 bases remaining between them. The CDR3 covers 11 residues. The CDR3 loop is CASSDREKLFF. The CDR3 DNA sequence: TGTGCCAGCAGTGATAGGGAAAAACTGTTTTTT.

The chain recombines TRBV2 with TRBJ1-6, with no clear D. CDR1 is SNHLY, CDR2 FYNNEI, per germline. The V and J ends lost 6 bases and 7 bases respectively, with 16 bases between them. CDR3 length: 15 amino acids. The CDR3 DNA is TGTGCCAGCAGCCCTGTCGTCGGCCCAAATTCACCCCTCCACTTT. This sequence encodes CASSPVVGPNSPLHF.

The chain carries TRBV9 and TRBJ1-5; a possible D gene is TRBD1 (5 bases). This CDR3 has 15 amino acids. The V and J ends lost 0 bases and 2 bases respectively, with 9 bases between them. The germline CDR1 and CDR2 sequences are SGDLS and YYNGEE. The CDR3 DNA follows: TGTGCCAGCAGCGTAGGAGGGGAGGGCAATCAGCCCCAGCATTTT. It specifies CASSVGGEGNQPQHF.

V usage is TRBV27 and J usage is TRBJ2-5, with 9 bases fitting TRBD1. Germline V gene lookup returns CDR1 MNHEY and CDR2 SMNVEV (reference sequence). V was pared by 6 bases and J by 5 bases, with 10 bases of the junction left unmatched. This CDR3 has 15 amino acids. The CDR3 is CASRAVQGAWETQYF. The CDR3 coding sequence is TGTGCCAGCAGAGCTGTACAGGGGGCTTGGGAGACCCAGTACTTC.

The chain links TRBV6-5 to TRBJ2-7, with D tentatively TRBD2 (5 bases). The germline V and J ends were trimmed by 0 bases and 0 bases, with 6 bases remaining between them. The CDR3 loop spans 14 amino acids. From germline, CDR1 is MNHEY and CDR2 SVGAGI. The CDR3 bases are TGTGCCAGCAGTTACTCGGGAGTCTCCTACGAGCAGTACTTC. Translated: CASSYSGVSYEQYF.

V usage is TRBV28 and J usage is TRBJ1-3, with 7 bases fitting TRBD1. Germline V CDR1 and CDR2: MDHEN, SYDVKM. The CDR3 length is 16 residues. With 7 bases clipped from V and 1 base from J, the junction kept 10 bases outside the gene matches. The CDR3 DNA follows: TGTGCCAGCACGCTACCGGGGACAGCGTCTGGAAACACCATATATTTT. Protein product: CASTLPGTASGNTIYF.

The rearrangement joins TRBV2 to TRBJ2-1; possible D gene TRBD1, 5 bases. The CDR3 consists of 15 residues. The germline CDR1 and CDR2 sequences are SNHLY and FYNNEI. Trimming removed 1 base at V and 1 base at J, with 8 bases between. CDR3 in amino acids: CASSEGAGSYNEQFF. The CDR3 nucleotides read TGTGCCAGCAGTGAAGGGGCAGGGTCCTACAATGAGCAGTTCTTC.

The chain joins TRBV27 to TRBJ2-7, with D perhaps assigned TRBD1 or TRBD2 (5 bases each). CDR1 is MNHEY and CDR2 is SMNVEV in the germline V gene (reference sequence). The CDR3 has 12 amino acids. The V and J ends lost 7 bases and 3 bases respectively, with 10 bases between them. The CDR3 protein is CASKRGDYEQYF. The CDR3 DNA is TGTGCCAGCAAAAGAGGGGACTACGAGCAGTACTTC.

The rearrangement links TRBV28 to TRBJ1-5; D may be TRBD1 (5 bases). Germline loops: CDR1 MDHEN, CDR2 SYDVKM. This CDR3 has 14 amino acids. V was cut by 4 bases and J by 6 bases, with 13 bases left in between. CDR3 DNA sequence: TGTGCCAGCAGTTGGGGGGGGAGCGGTCAGCCCCAGCATTTT. It is translated as CASSWGGSGQPQHF.

This chain links TRBV11-1 with TRBJ2-2; tentative D call: TRBD1 (6 bases). This CDR3 is built from 15 residues. In germline, CDR1 is SGHAT, CDR2 FQDESV (reference sequence). V was clipped by 3 bases and J by 3 bases, with 11 bases between them. The CDR3 DNA sequence: TGTGCCAGCAGCTTTACAACAGGGTACACCGGGGAGCTGTTTTTT. Encoded protein: CASSFTTGYTGELFF.

The genes are TRBV5-1 and TRBJ1-6; D is perhaps TRBD1 (6 bases). V lost 8 bases, J lost 10 bases, and 22 bases lay in between. The length of the CDR3 is 15 residues. Germline lookup yields CDR1 SGHRS and CDR2 YFSETQ. The chain's CDR3 is CASRRRDIGDSPLHF. The CDR3 nucleotides are TGCGCCAGTCGTCGCCGGGACATCGGGGACTCACCCCTCCACTTT.

J is TRBJ1-1 and V is TRBV3-1 (or the pseudogene TRBV3-2); weak D call: TRBD1 (5 bases). Germline values: CDR1 LGHDT, CDR2 YNNKEL (reference sequence). V shed 4 bases and J shed 1 base, with 10 bases lying between them. There are 14 residues in the CDR3. The chain's CDR3 is CASSPLGQNTEAFF. CDR3 sequence (DNA): TGTGCCAGCAGCCCTTTGGGGCAGAACACTGAAGCTTTCTTT.

This chain links TRBV28 with TRBJ2-7, with D perhaps TRBD2 (6 bases). Trimming left V 2 bases short and J 2 bases short, with 10 bases between. This CDR3 has 14 amino acids. The V gene's germline CDR1 is MDHEN and CDR2 SYDVKM. CDR3 sequence (DNA): TGTGCCAGCAGTTTAGGAGGGAGTCCCTACGAGCAGTACTTC. Encoded protein: CASSLGGSPYEQYF.

This chain connects TRBV24-1 to TRBJ2-5; TRBD2 aligns across 9 bases. V lost 3 bases, J lost 0 bases, and 4 bases stayed unmatched. CDR3 length: 16 amino acids. Per germline, CDR1 KGHDR and CDR2 SFDVKD. As DNA, the CDR3 is TGTGCCACCAGTGATCCTAGCGGGGAGTACCAAGAGACCCAGTACTTC. Its protein product is CATSDPSGEYQETQYF.

For this clone: One junction end does not reproduce the germline sequence, and a read error may be involved. The chain employs TRBV7-2 and TRBJ1-2; tentatively, D is TRBD1 (5 bases). CDR1 and CDR2 from the germline V gene are SGHTA and FQGNSA. The CDR3 covers 16 residues. CDR3 sequence (DNA): TGTGCCAGCAGCCCCTACCCCACCGGGACTAAATGGGCCCCCGCCTTC. It specifies CASSPYPTGTKWAPAF.

This clone was seen a single time. Here the CDR3 DNA reads TGTGCCATCAAGGCCGACCGGGGACCCCAAGAGACCCAGTACTTC. This gives the protein CAIKADRGPQETQYF. V gene TRBV10-3 combines with J gene TRBJ2-5; D may match TRBD1 or TRBD2 (5 bases each). The CDR3 has 15 residues. Trimming left V 7 bases short and J 1 base short, with 16 bases between. The germline V gene has CDR1 ENHRY and CDR2 SYGVKD.

V is TRBV13 and J is TRBJ1-6; a weak D match, TRBD1 (5 bases). Trimming took off 1 base at V and 11 bases at J, with 9 bases between the two ends. This CDR3 has 13 amino acids. Germline CDR1 and CDR2: PRHDT and FYEKMQ (reference sequence). CDR3 residues: CASSLDRGPPLHF. CDR3 DNA: TGTGCCAGCAGCTTAGATAGGGGTCCACCCCTCCACTTT.

This clone was observed once. This chain uses TRBV4-1 with TRBJ2-1; D unclear. Germline V gene data show CDR1 as MGHRA and CDR2 as YSYEKL. This CDR3 has 15 amino acids. The V gene lost 1 base and the J gene lost 6 bases, with 13 bases spanning the gap. Here the CDR3 DNA reads TGCGCCAGCAGCCAAGGGGCCACCGGCCTCAATGAGCAGTTCTTC. Residues: CASSQGATGLNEQFF.